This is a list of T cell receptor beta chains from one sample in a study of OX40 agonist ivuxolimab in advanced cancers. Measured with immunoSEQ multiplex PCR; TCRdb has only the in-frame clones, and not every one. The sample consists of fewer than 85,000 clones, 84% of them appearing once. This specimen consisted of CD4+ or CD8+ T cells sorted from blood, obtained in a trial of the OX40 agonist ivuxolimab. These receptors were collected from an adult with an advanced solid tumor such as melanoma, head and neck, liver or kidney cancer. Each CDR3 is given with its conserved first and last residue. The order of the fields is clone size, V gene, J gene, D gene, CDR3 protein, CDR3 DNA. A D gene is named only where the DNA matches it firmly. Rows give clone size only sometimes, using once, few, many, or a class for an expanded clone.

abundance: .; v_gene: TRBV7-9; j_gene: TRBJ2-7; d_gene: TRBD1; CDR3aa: CATRPQTGTYEQYF; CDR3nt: TGTGCCACCCGACCACAGACAGGGACCTACGAGCAGTACTTC
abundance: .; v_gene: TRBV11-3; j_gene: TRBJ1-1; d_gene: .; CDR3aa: CASRTPGGRNTEAFF; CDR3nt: TGTGCCAGCAGGACGCCGGGGGGACGGAACACTGAAGCTTTCTTT
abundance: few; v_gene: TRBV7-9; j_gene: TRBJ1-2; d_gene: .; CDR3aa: CASSFLGPRSNYGYTF; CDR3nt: TGTGCCAGCAGCTTTCTGGGGCCCCGTTCTAACTATGGCTACACCTTC
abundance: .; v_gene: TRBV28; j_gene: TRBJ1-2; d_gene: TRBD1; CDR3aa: CAIRTGQGDVGYTF; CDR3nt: TGTGCCATACGAACGGGACAGGGGGATGTTGGCTACACCTTC
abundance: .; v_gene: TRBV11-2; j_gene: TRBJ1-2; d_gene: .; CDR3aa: CASSLSGGGGYGYTF; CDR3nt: TGTGCCAGCAGCTTAAGTGGGGGTGGAGGCTATGGCTACACCTTC
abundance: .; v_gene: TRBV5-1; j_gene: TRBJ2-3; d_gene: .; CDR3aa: CASSLAQGSTDTQYF; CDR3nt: TGCGCCAGCAGCTTGGCCCAGGGGAGCACAGATACGCAGTATTTT
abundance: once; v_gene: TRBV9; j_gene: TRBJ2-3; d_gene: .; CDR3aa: CASSVAGGQDTQYF; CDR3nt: TGTGCCAGCAGCGTAGCGGGGGGCCAAGATACGCAGTATTTT
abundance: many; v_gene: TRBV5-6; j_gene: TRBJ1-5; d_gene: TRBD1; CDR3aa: CASSLQGAGNQPQHF; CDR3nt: TGTGCCAGCAGCCTGCAGGGGGCTGGGAATCAGCCCCAGCATTTT
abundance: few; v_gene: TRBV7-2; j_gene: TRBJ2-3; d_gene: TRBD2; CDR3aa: CASSLRALAGGGTDTQYF; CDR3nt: TGTGCCAGCAGCTTACGGGCACTAGCGGGGGGTGGGACAGATACGCAGTATTTT
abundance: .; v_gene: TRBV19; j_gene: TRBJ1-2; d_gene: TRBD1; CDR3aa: CASRDRELGYGYTF; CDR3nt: TGTGCCAGTAGAGACAGGGAGCTTGGCTATGGCTACACCTTC
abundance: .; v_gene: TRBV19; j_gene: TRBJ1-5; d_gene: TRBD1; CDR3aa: CASSPRGPGGPQHF; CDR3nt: TGTGCCAGTAGTCCTAGGGGGCCCGGAGGGCCCCAGCATTTT
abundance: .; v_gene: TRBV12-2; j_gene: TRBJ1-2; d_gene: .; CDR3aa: CASRLEDTHYGYTF; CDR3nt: TGTGCAAGTCGCTTAGAGGACACCCACTATGGCTACACCTTC
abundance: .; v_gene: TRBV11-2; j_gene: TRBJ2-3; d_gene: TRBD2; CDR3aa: CASSVGLAGFSDTQYF; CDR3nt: TGTGCCAGCAGCGTAGGACTAGCGGGGTTTTCGGATACGCAGTATTTT
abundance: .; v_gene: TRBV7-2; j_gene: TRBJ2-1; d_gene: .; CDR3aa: CASSLVLGGEQFF; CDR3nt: TGTGCCAGCAGCTTAGTTCTAGGCGGTGAGCAGTTCTTC
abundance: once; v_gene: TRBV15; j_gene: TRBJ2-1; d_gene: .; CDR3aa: CATSRVLAGQYNEQFF; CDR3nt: TGTGCCACCAGCAGAGTCCTGGCGGGACAGTACAATGAGCAGTTCTTC
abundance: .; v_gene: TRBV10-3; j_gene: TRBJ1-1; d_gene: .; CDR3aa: CAISIGTGSNTEAFF; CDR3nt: TGTGCCATCAGTATAGGAACAGGCTCGAACACTGAAGCTTTCTTT